This T cell receptor (beta chain) appears in the sequencing data of a study of blood T cell repertoires in COVID-19 (dated by TCRdb to the early 2020s). Turning to the overall study: The collaborator samples originated in the United States, Italy and Spain and spanned the acute and convalescent phases of COVID-19. The prospective study material was composed of cDNA or gDNA derived from T cells, B-cell-depleted T cells, or PBMCs. Deeply sampled blood TCRbeta repertoires from subjects exposed to, actively infected with, or recovered from COVID-19 were included in the dataset. The repertoires were released in a freely available public database meant as a resource for research on the immune response to SARS-CoV-2. The samples were drawn from the first 160 participants of the ongoing ImmuneRACE study and from 1,254 subjects provided by 6 global collaborators. Sample metadata almost always included a de-identified subject ID, COVID-19 status, age in years and sex. Where HLA class I and class II types were available, the types were taken from metadata supplied by the sample provider, not from assay-based typing. Broad study findings and their caveats: The quantity of clinical and demographic metadata differed by source and by participant and was supplied without curation.

Concerning this clone itself: The antigen this receptor binds is unknown. One end of the junction does not line up with germline, which may come from a read error.

Participants in the prospective study were enrolled through a virtual design, were aged roughly 18 to 90 years, and lived in 24 United States geographic areas. In the prospective study, cohorts were assigned on the basis of participant-reported clinical history obtained from a screening survey and a study questionnaire. Recovered participants in ImmuneRACE Cohort 3 were defined as having two consecutive negative NP/OP PCR tests, clearance from a healthcare professional, or resolution of symptoms. Each participant in the prospective study had whole blood, serum and a nasopharyngeal or oropharyngeal swab collected by mobile phlebotomists. Prospective study participants could optionally give additional blood draws and questionnaires over an approximately two-month period. Prospective study blood samples were shipped either frozen or at room temperature before DNA extraction. TCRbeta CDR3 regions were amplified from genomic DNA using the immunoSEQ Assay, a bias-controlled multiplex PCR. The paper's processing steps were these. Within the assay, amplification of reference gene primers was used to estimate how many nucleated cells each sample contained. Sequence reads were collapsed and filtered to measure the absolute abundance of every unique TCRbeta CDR3 rearrangement. For each sample, productive Simpson clonality was calculated by taking the square root of Simpson's diversity index across productive rearrangements. In TCRdb, the immuneACCESS table is reduced to in-frame sequences with V and J assigned. These tables do not hold every clone; where another copy was compared, an unresolved V gene accounts for under half, and the others remain unexplained. The D gene and trimming were derived from the DNA, and the V and J assignments and clone size from that table. This sample gives approximately 300,000 clones in total; just over 85% of them show up just once. The ten largest clones capture around 4% of the sample.

This receptor was taken from a man aged 25 to 45 who had recovered from COVID-19. Sequencing used PBMCs or T cells enriched from blood (not recorded which).

The CDR3 protein is CASSPGGLAGEWDF. Read as DNA, the sequence is TGTGCCAGCAGCCCCGGGGGACTAGCGGGAGAATGGGACTTC. The chain uses TRBV7-2 and TRBJ2-7, with 14 middle bases fitting TRBD2. The germline V gene supplies CDR1 SGHTA and CDR2 FQGNSA. Including cysteine and phenylalanine, the CDR3 has 14 amino acids. The kept DNA is CDR3 alone, 42 bases in frame from the first base. Here the CDR3 is joined to the reference TRBV7-2 and TRBJ2-7 genes, and the full variable domain is: GAGVSQSPSNKVTEKGKDVELRCDPISGHTALYWYRQSLGQGLEFLIYFQGNSAPDKSGLPSDRFSAERTGGSVSTLTIQRTQQEDSAVYLCASSPGGLAGEWDFGPGTRLTVT.